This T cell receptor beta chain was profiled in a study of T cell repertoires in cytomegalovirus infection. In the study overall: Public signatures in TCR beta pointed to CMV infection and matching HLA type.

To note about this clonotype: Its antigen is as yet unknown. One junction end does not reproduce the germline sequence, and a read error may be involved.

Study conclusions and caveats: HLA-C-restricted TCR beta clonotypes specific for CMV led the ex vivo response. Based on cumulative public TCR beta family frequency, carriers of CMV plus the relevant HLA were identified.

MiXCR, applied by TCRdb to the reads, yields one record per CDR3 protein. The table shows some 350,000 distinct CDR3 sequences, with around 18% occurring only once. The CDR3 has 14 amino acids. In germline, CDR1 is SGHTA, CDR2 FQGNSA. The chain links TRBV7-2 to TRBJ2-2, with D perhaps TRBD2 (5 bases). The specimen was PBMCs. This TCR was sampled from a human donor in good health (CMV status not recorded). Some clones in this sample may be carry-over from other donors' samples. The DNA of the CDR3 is TGTGCCAGCAGCATACAGACGAACACCGGGGAGCTGGTTTTT. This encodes CASSIQTNTGELVF.